This T cell receptor beta chain was observed in a study of cytomegalovirus exposure and HLA in healthy donors (dated by TCRdb to about 2017). The study in broad terms: An earlier analysis of about 530 of the donors reported about 260 Gb of sequence data and 95 million to 130 million unique TCR beta sequences obtained from approximately 180 million T cells. About 300 gigabases of sequencing data and approximately 84 million unique TCR sequences were included in an early release covering 550 to 650 HLA-typed donors. Among the roughly 400 genotyped donors, around 81% belonged to the genetic ancestry cluster associated with self-reported Caucasian donors. The study aimed to test whether cataloging public T cell receptors could reveal signatures of past pathogen exposure. The study used immunosequencing to profile the T cell repertoires of 666 subjects and linked those repertoires to cytomegalovirus serostatus. In addition to the first cohort of roughly 670 subjects, a separate validation cohort of approximately 130 different subjects was used. To predict cytomegalovirus infection status, the study combined high-throughput TCR immunosequencing, statistical association of individual TCRs with disease status, and machine learning. A later analysis re-analyzed previously published TCR beta repertoires from about 600 donors and added high-resolution HLA genotyping to study TCR occurrence patterns. In the later analysis, no new phenotypic data were used to find candidate immune exposures; instead, reliance was placed on TCR beta sequences and their occurrence across donors. To decide whether each TCR beta V gene segment behaved as functional or pseudogenic, an earlier analysis of some 580 of the donors relied on high-throughput TCR beta sequencing. Alongside the repertoire data, information on donor age, sex, ethnicity and CMV serostatus was compiled. A later genetic analysis took genome-wide SNP genotypes for about 55% of the 666 donors and used that subset as a discovery cohort. Every repertoire in the discovery cohort had been generated on one and the same sequencing platform. Class I and class II HLA loci were covered by the typing at four-digit resolution. Typing coverage varied by locus: roughly 620-630 donors for A, B, C, DRB1 and DQB1; roughly 500 for DQA1; about 570 for DPA1; under 490 for DPB1. Because of strong linkage in the cohort, a few DR-DQ haplotypes were treated as single units for association and clustering. On average, around 230,000 unique TCR beta nucleotide sequences were sequenced per donor among some 430 genotyped donors of the cohort, with around 19% of those sequences being non-productive. General conclusions and limits of the study: Several of the top co-occurrence clusters appeared to be linked to parvovirus B19, influenza, CMV and Epstein-Barr virus, according to a later analysis. The cohort was sequenced for TCR beta chains only, and without alpha or paired-chain data the features that could be detected were limited. A total of 150 to 200 TCR beta chains were listed by the study as associated with cytomegalovirus. Assigning TCR associations to individual alleles was difficult when HLA alleles, especially DR and DQ, strongly co-occurred. A cluster of highly shared sequence variants was judged likely to be a technical artifact of the sequencing pipeline. A later genetic analysis reported fewer N-insertions in productive TCRs among donors in an Asian-associated ancestry cluster than the roughly 640-donor mean. For the cohort, immune exposure information was limited to CMV serostatus. In a later analysis, TCR association rates were found to vary across HLA loci, with the most associated TCRs seen for DRB1 alleles and the fewest for HLA-C alleles. Correlated functional status among segregating V segments might reflect linkage disequilibrium, but an unknown experimental factor could not be ruled out. Three of the identified cytomegalovirus-associated TCR beta chains were confirmed in vitro to be specific for cytomegalovirus antigens. Because counts were too low, fewer than 20 rarely observed V segments, including chromosome 9 orphons, were excluded from the earlier analysis of some 540 of the donors. The classifier was reported to diagnose cytomegalovirus status with high specificity and sensitivity in both the original cohort and the validation cohort. Most CMV-associated TCR beta chains appeared to be HLA-restricted in a later analysis, and the HLA associations seemed to be driven largely by CMV exposure. Because HLA typing was unavailable for some donors at each locus, only the typed subset was used in association tests. In an earlier analysis of approximately 590 of the donors, most TCR beta V segments appeared in productive rearrangements about 87% or about 30% of the time, broadly matching IMGT annotations. Roughly uniform sequencing depth across donors was assumed in presence/absence analyses, although this assumption may not hold. An association between a missense DCLRE1C variant and V-gene and J-gene trimming of TCR beta chains was found in a later genetic analysis and replicated in an independent cohort. The authors suggested that the approach could potentially be generalized to other disease states and immunological phenotypes. A later analysis associated 16,951 TCR beta sequences with specific HLA alleles at a false discovery rate of 0.05. Compared with equally common non-associated chains, HLA-associated TCR beta chains in a later analysis were more clonally expanded and had lower generation probabilities. Most TCR sequences were observed very rarely across donors, whereas some public TCRs were present in many individuals. A further reported finding was that TCR beta sequences accurately predicted the HLA-A and HLA-B alleles for most subjects in the first cohort. Because the 87-base-pair reads could not distinguish some IMGT-functional V segments, including TRBV6-2 and TRBV6-3, those segments were excluded.

The cohort was made up of several hundred healthy bone marrow donors. Cohort members were all nominally healthy when sampled, although unrecorded immune exposures were likely present. The donor was CMV seropositive and belonged to the group of 250 to 300 seropositive cohort members. Every donor gave a peripheral blood sample, and the peripheral blood mononuclear cells from that sample were used for TCR beta sequencing. Genomic DNA was extracted from the blood cell samples with the Qiagen DNeasy Blood Extraction Kit. Receptor libraries were prepared by the immunoSEQ multiplex PCR assay. For the multiplex PCR, a mixture combining 60 forward primers for TCR Vbeta segments and 13 reverse primers for TCR Jbeta segments was used. A multiplex PCR assay on genomic DNA amplified the CDR3 region of rearranged TCR beta genes. On the Illumina HiSeq System, the amplified TCR beta libraries were sequenced as 87-base-pair reads. In the source study's methods: In a later analysis, approximately 74 million unique TCR beta chains were counted across the roughly 610 repertoires, and around 10 million of these chains were shared by at least two donors. A nearest-neighbor algorithm error-corrected the raw reads and collapsed the reads into unique sequences, merging closely related sequences to remove PCR and sequencing errors. Alignment of CDR3 sequences to IMGT reference sequences was used to assign V, D and J gene segments. For a sequence to be retained, a match of at least six nucleotides was required to both a V gene segment and a J gene segment. A rearrangement counted as productive if the CDR3 had no stop codons and remained in frame with V and J, and every other rearrangement counted as non-productive. CDR3 was defined according to IMGT convention as the region running from the second conserved V-encoded cysteine to the conserved J-encoded phenylalanine. In an earlier analysis of 587 of the donors, sequences lacking an unambiguous match to a single V gene segment were excluded. An earlier analysis of 500 to 700 of the donors classified V segments as functional when productive rearrangements were above 56.7% and as segregating when the standard deviation between donors was above 5%. To diagnose cytomegalovirus status from the catalog of TCR beta chain sequences, a statistical classification framework was built. A later analysis assigned V and J genes by comparing TCR nucleotide sequences with IMGT/GENE-DB human TR gene sequences. A later analysis assigned CDR3 sequences and most-parsimonious VDJ recombination scenarios with the TCRdist pipeline. In a later analysis, every TCR beta chain was defined by the combination of its CDR3 amino acid sequence and its V-gene family, and reads without a unique V-gene family were dropped. In a later analysis, approximately 640 highly shared, low-generation-probability nucleotide sequences were removed to address suspected cross-contamination and a sequencing artifact. In a later analysis, a clonal expansion index was calculated for each public chain from normalized within-repertoire ranks of inferred template counts. In a later analysis, generation probabilities were computed using a VDJ recombination model fitted to out-of-frame rearrangements, and the results were checked against IGoR. In a later analysis, TCR-TCR, TCR-HLA and TCR-CMV co-occurrence was scored with hypergeometric tests, and a repertoire-size bias correction was applied to TCR pairs. In a later analysis, false discovery rates were estimated by permuting HLA or CMV assignments 20 times. In a later analysis, co-occurring TCRs were grouped using DBSCAN, with TCRdist sequence similarity added in when clustering inside HLA-allele-positive subsets. Co-occurrence clustering excluded repertoires with fewer than 30,000 or more than 120,000 public chains, plus five with anomalous nucleotide sharing. Drawn from immuneACCESS, this table holds only the in-frame rearrangements with V and J called that TCRdb kept. Clones are partly lost; checked studies trace under half to an unresolved V gene and leave the rest unexplained. Clone size and V and J calls were adopted from that table, with D and trimming inferred from the DNA. The sample table lists over 150,000 clones, roughly 75% of them with a count of one. The biggest ten clones account for more than 4.5% of the sample.

Inclusive of the bounding cysteine and phenylalanine, the CDR3 is 14 residues long. Only the CDR3 portion is preserved as DNA: 42 bases, with reading frame beginning at the first base. At the junction V is shortened by 5 bases and J by 4 bases; bases outside the gene matches: 6. According to the germline V gene, CDR1 reads MNHNS and CDR2 reads SASEGT. Of note for this clone: The antigen it recognizes is unknown. The record has no base qualities; no much larger clone is one base away.

Recombination connected TRBV6-1 to TRBJ2-7; 9 bases in the junction line up with TRBD1. The clonotype comes from a young man in good health and CMV-seropositive. Sequences were obtained from PBMCs. The DNA sequence follows: TGTGCCAGCAGTCGGGACAGGGATTTGTACGAGCAGTACTTC. It specifies CASSRDRDLYEQYF.